The T cell receptor beta chain under discussion was sequenced for a study of T cells in Graves' hyperthyroidism and ophthalmopathy. Study in general: Peripheral blood collection took place at initial diagnosis, before any treatment. The study, taken as a whole, reports: From stable hyperthyroidism, ophthalmopathy was set apart by a 13 V-J model.

With V trimmed by 0 bases and J by 0 bases, 7 bases remained unmatched. The CDR3 is 18 amino acids. Per germline, CDR1 MNHNY and CDR2 SVGAGI (reference sequence). Template material for amplifying TCR beta CDR3 regions consisted of RNA transcripts. A first-round RT-PCR of the TCR CDR3 used the HTBI primer set. TCRdb fed the multiplex PCR reads into MiXCR, producing one record per CDR3 protein. In the table there are a few hundred thousand distinct CDR3 sequences, approximately 15% of which are singletons. Disease duration was under 3 months in the ophthalmopathy patients, who also had a Clinical Activity Score of at least 3 and a NOSPECS grade of at least 4. Using around 10 ml of fresh peripheral blood, PBMCs were prepared. In its sample, this clonotype was seen a few times. Its matching antigen is unknown.

The source is a middle-aged woman with Graves' ophthalmopathy. Sequencing was done on a sample of blood. This chain connects TRBV6-6 to TRBJ2-2; TRBD1 aligns across 7 bases. The CDR3 DNA is TGTGCCAGCAGTTACTCGAGGGGGCAGGGGGCGAACACCGGGGAGCTGTTTTTT. Translation: CASSYSRGQGANTGELFF.